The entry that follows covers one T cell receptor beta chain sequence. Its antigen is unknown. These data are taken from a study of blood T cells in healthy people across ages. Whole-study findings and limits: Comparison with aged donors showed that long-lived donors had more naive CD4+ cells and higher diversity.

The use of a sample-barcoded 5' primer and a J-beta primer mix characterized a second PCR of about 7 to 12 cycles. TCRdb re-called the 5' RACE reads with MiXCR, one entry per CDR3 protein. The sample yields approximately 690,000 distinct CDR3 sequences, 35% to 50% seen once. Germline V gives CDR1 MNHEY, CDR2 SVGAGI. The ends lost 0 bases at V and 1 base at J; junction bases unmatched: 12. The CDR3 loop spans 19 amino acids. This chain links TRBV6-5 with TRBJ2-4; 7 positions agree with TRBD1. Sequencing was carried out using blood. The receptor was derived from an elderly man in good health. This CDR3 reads CASSYSSGQTPGAKNIQYF. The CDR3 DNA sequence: TGTGCCAGCAGTTACTCGTCGGGACAGACCCCGGGGGCCAAAAACATTCAGTACTTC.